Listed below are T cell receptor beta chains from one sample, sequenced in a study of T cells in Graves' hyperthyroidism and ophthalmopathy. TCRdb ran MiXCR on the multiplex PCR reads and lists one entry per CDR3 protein. This sample has around 440,000 distinct CDR3 sequences, with approximately 14% found just once. Sequencing was performed on blood. The receptor source for this set is a woman younger than 35 with Graves' hyperthyroidism. Both conserved end residues are part of each CDR3. D genes are given only for firm matches. Where a row states a size, it is once, few, many or the class of an expanded clone; other rows omit it.

CDR3 DNA	CDR3 protein	clone size	V gene	D gene	J gene
TGTGCCAGCAATGAGCCAGGGGGTAGCTCCTACGAGCAGTACTTC	CASNEPGGSSYEQYF	many	TRBV7-9	TRBD1	TRBJ2-7
TGTGCCAGCAGCTTGGCCGGCTCCGAAAAACTGTTTTTT	CASSLAGSEKLFF	many	TRBV5-5	NA	TRBJ1-4
TGTGCCACCAGATCGGACTCAAACTATGGCTACACCTTC	CATRSDSNYGYTF	NA	TRBV24-1	NA	TRBJ1-2
TGTGCCAGCAGTTTATCTCAGGGCGGGACCGGGGAGCTGTTTTTT	CASSLSQGGTGELFF	NA	TRBV12-3/TRBV12-4	NA	TRBJ2-2
TGTGCCAGTACCCAGGGGTCCAACACCGGGGAGCTGTTTTTT	CASTQGSNTGELFF	NA	TRBV19	NA	TRBJ2-2
TGTGCCAGCAGCTTAAGAGGGTCTAGCGGAGCCCTACCCTACGAGCAGTACTTC	CASSLRGSSGALPYEQYF	few	TRBV7-9	TRBD2	TRBJ2-7
TGTGCCAGCAGCCAAAGGCCGGGAGGTTCCTACAATGAGCAGTTCTTC	CASSQRPGGSYNEQFF	many	TRBV3-1	TRBD2	TRBJ2-1
TGTGCCAGCAGCTTCAAGGGACAGGGGCCCGCTGAAGCTTTCTTT	CASSFKGQGPAEAFF	many	TRBV7-3	TRBD1	TRBJ1-1
TGTGCCAGCAGCCCATGGGGAGGCCGCTGGAATGAGCAGTTCTTC	CASSPWGGRWNEQFF	many	TRBV7-3	NA	TRBJ2-1
TGCGCCAGCAGCCAAGATCGGGTGGAGCGAAATGAAAAACTGTTTTTT	CASSQDRVERNEKLFF	NA	TRBV4-3	NA	TRBJ1-4
TGTGCCAGTAGTTGGCAGGGAGTCCACACTGAAGCTTTCTTT	CASSWQGVHTEAFF	NA	TRBV19	NA	TRBJ1-1
TGCAGCGTTGAACTCCAAGCGGGGCAGGGAGGCTACACCTTC	CSVELQAGQGGYTF	NA	TRBV29-1	NA	TRBJ1-2
TGCAGTGCGGGGCTTGGGAATCACGAGCAGTACTTC	CSAGLGNHEQYF	NA	TRBV20-1	NA	TRBJ2-7
TGTGCCAGCAGTACTTTCGGCAGGGGAGTCAATCAGCCCCAGCATTTT	CASSTFGRGVNQPQHF	many	TRBV6-1	NA	TRBJ1-5
TGTGCCAGCAGCTTGGCGGGGGACACCCCCTACAATGAGCAGTTCTTC	CASSLAGDTPYNEQFF	many	TRBV7-8	NA	TRBJ2-1
TGCAGTGCTAGAGATCCGCGGCGGTCTATAGTCGTCCTGACTTTC	CSARDPRRSIVVLTF	NA	TRBV20-1	NA	TRBJ2-6
TGCGCCAGCAGCCCATATAGGGGCAGACTCTACGAGCAGTACTTC	CASSPYRGRLYEQYF	NA	TRBV4-1	NA	TRBJ2-7
TGTGCCAGCAGTTTAGGGGGGGTGCGTGAGCAGTACTTC	CASSLGGVREQYF	few	TRBV7-2	NA	TRBJ2-7
TGTGCCAGCAGCCTGAGTACGTTAAGCTCTACGCAGTATTTT	CASSLSTLSSTQYF	NA	TRBV7-2	NA	TRBJ2-3
TGCAGCGTTTTACAGGGGCGAGGTGAAAAACTGTTTTTT	CSVLQGRGEKLFF	few	TRBV29-1	TRBD1	TRBJ1-4
TGTGCCAGCTCACCCAAGGGGGGGAACACTGAAGCTTTCTTT	CASSPKGGNTEAFF	many	TRBV18	NA	TRBJ1-1
TGTGCCAGCAGTTACCCGACAGGAGTTGCAACTAATGAAAAACTGTTTTTT	CASSYPTGVATNEKLFF	few	TRBV6-2/TRBV6-3	NA	TRBJ1-4
TGCGCCAGCAGCTTGGCGGGACAGGCCGAAGCTTTCTTT	CASSLAGQAEAFF	many	TRBV5-1	TRBD1	TRBJ1-1
TGTGCCAGCTCATCCCGACTAGCAAGGGAGCAGTTCTTC	CASSSRLAREQFF	few	TRBV18	TRBD2	TRBJ2-1
TGTGCCAGTAGTAAGATGATGGGGGTACTCTCCTACGAGCAGTACTTC	CASSKMMGVLSYEQYF	NA	TRBV19	NA	TRBJ2-7
TGTGCCAGCAGTTACCAGGATTACACTGAAGCTTTCTTT	CASSYQDYTEAFF	many	TRBV6-2/TRBV6-3	NA	TRBJ1-1
TGTGCCACCTACCGGAGCGGGACAGGCGGCACAGATACGCAGTATTTT	CATYRSGTGGTDTQYF	NA	TRBV15	NA	TRBJ2-3
TGTGCCAGCACGAGGGGGGGGAGCAACTATGGCTACACCTTC	CASTRGGSNYGYTF	few	TRBV28	NA	TRBJ1-2
TGTGCCATCAGTAGTCACAGGGGATCCCTACCAAACACTGAAGCTTTCTTT	CAISSHRGSLPNTEAFF	few	TRBV10-3	TRBD1	TRBJ1-1
TGTGCCAGTAGTATCGGTCAGAACAATGAGCAGTTCTTC	CASSIGQNNEQFF	NA	TRBV7-8	NA	TRBJ2-1
TGTGCCAGCAGTCCCCGGACTAGCCAACAGGATACGCAGTATTTT	CASSPRTSQQDTQYF	few	TRBV27	TRBD2	TRBJ2-3
TGTGCCAGCAGCCCGGACCTGGGGGAGCTGTTTTTT	CASSPDLGELFF	NA	TRBV12-3/TRBV12-4	NA	TRBJ2-2
TGTGCCAGCAGCTTAAGTTCGGGGGATTCACCCCTCCACTTT	CASSLSSGDSPLHF	NA	TRBV7-2	NA	TRBJ1-6
TGTGCCAGCACCACGAGGGGGGGCGAGTTGGATACGCAGTATTTT	CASTTRGGELDTQYF	NA	TRBV14	NA	TRBJ2-3
TGTGCCAGCAGCTTAGGGGCGACACTTGTAGATACGCAGTATTTT	CASSLGATLVDTQYF	once	TRBV7-9	NA	TRBJ2-3
TGTGCCAGCAGTGACGGGACAGGGGGAAACAATGAGCAGTTCTTC	CASSDGTGGNNEQFF	NA	TRBV6-4	TRBD1	TRBJ2-1
TGTGCCAGCAGCCGCCGGACAGGGCTGCTAGAAAAACTGTTTTTT	CASSRRTGLLEKLFF	many	TRBV7-9	TRBD1	TRBJ1-4
TGTGCCAGCAGCCAAGATCAAGGGGGTATCTATGGCTACACCTTC	CASSQDQGGIYGYTF	NA	TRBV14	NA	TRBJ1-2
TGTGCCAGCGGACTCAGTTCCTACGAGCAGTACTTC	CASGLSSYEQYF	NA	TRBV28	NA	TRBJ2-7
TGTGCCAGCAGCTTAGGTCATAATTCACCCCTCCACTTT	CASSLGHNSPLHF	once	TRBV11-2	NA	TRBJ1-6
TGTGCCAGTACTCCCACCGGGACTTATCGGGCTTTCTTT	CASTPTGTYRAFF	NA	TRBV19	NA	TRBJ1-1
TGTGCCAGCAGTAAAGATCCCGGCGGCTCCAGATCGCGGTATGGCTACACCTTC	CASSKDPGGSRSRYGYTF	many	TRBV7-2	NA	TRBJ1-2
TGTGCCAGCAGCTTAGGGGCGGGGAGGGGGACGCAGTATTTT	CASSLGAGRGTQYF	NA	TRBV28	NA	TRBJ2-3
TGTGCCAGCAGCCTTCCCAACCTTGCAACAGATACGCAGTATTTT	CASSLPNLATDTQYF	many	TRBV12-3/TRBV12-4	NA	TRBJ2-3
TGCAGTGCTGTAAATTTCGGGGAGCTGTTTTTT	CSAVNFGELFF	NA	TRBV20-1	NA	TRBJ2-2
TGTGCCAGCAGCTTAGGACGGACCCAAGAGACCCAGTACTTC	CASSLGRTQETQYF	many	TRBV7-2	NA	TRBJ2-5
TGCAGCGTCGCAGACAGCCTAGTTGGCTACACCTTC	CSVADSLVGYTF	few	TRBV29-1	NA	TRBJ1-2
TGTGCCAGCAGGGAGTCGGGCTCCTATAATTCACCCCTCCACTTT	CASRESGSYNSPLHF	many	TRBV6-1	NA	TRBJ1-6
TGTGCCAGCGACGGAGGGGGGCTCGTCACTGAAGCTTTCTTT	CASDGGGLVTEAFF	many	TRBV7-9	NA	TRBJ1-1
TGTGCCAGCAGCCAAGGGGGACTCTCGTCGTACGAGCAGTACTTC	CASSQGGLSSYEQYF	many	TRBV4-2	NA	TRBJ2-7
TGTGCCAGCAGCAGGACAGGGGCAGAAACAGATACGCAGTATTTT	CASSRTGAETDTQYF	few	TRBV2	TRBD1	TRBJ2-3
TGTGCCAGCATGACAAGCTCCTACAATGAGCAGTTCTTC	CASMTSSYNEQFF	many	TRBV28	NA	TRBJ2-1
TGTGCCAGCAGTCTAGCGACTAGCGGAGCAGATACGCAGTATTTT	CASSLATSGADTQYF	many	TRBV28	TRBD2	TRBJ2-3
TGTGCCAGCAGTGGACTTCAATCGGTCCGGGGTTCGTCCCACAATGAGCAGTTCTTC	CASSGLQSVRGSSHNEQFF	few	TRBV6-1	NA	TRBJ2-1
TGTGCCAGCTCGGACAGGGATCGCGGGGAGCTGTTTTTT	CASSDRDRGELFF	many	TRBV18	TRBD1	TRBJ2-2
TGTGCCACCAGCAGAGATTTGAGGGGGGACTATGGCTACACCTTC	CATSRDLRGDYGYTF	few	TRBV15	NA	TRBJ1-2